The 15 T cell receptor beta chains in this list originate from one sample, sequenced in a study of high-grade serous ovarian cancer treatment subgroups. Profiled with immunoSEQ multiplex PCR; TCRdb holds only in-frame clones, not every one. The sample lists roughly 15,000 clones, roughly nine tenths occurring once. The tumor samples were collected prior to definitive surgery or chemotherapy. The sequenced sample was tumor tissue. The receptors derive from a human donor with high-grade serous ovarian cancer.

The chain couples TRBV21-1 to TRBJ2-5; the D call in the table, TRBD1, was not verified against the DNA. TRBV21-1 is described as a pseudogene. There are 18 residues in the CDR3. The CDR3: CASSSRWPAGGNQETQYF. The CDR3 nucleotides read TGTGCCAGCAGCAGCCGGTGGCCGGCAGGGGGCAACCAAGAGACCCAGTACTTC.

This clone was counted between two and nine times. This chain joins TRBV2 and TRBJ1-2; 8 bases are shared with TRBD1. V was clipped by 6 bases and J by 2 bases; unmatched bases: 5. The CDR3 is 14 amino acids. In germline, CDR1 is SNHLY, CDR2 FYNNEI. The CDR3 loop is CASRTTGGNYGYTF. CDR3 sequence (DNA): TGTGCCAGCAGGACAACAGGGGGGAACTATGGCTACACCTTC.

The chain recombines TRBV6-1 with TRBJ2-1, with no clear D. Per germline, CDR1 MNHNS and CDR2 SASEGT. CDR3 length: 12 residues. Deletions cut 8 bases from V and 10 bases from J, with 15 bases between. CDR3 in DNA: TGTGCCAGCTTTTCGACCTACGGCGAGCAGTTCTTC. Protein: CASFSTYGEQFF.

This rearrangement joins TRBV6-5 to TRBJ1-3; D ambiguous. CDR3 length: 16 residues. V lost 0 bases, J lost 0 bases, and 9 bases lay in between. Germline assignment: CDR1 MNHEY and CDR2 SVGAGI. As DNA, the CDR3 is TGTGCCAGCAGTTACTCGAGTACCGTCTCTGGAAACACCATATATTTT. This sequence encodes CASSYSSTVSGNTIYF.

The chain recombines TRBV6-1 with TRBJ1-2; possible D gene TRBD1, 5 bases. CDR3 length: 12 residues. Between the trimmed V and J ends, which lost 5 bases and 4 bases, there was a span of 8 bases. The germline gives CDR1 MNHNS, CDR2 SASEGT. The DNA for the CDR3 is TGTGCCAGCAGTCCTACAGGCTATGGCTACACCTTC. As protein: CASSPTGYGYTF.

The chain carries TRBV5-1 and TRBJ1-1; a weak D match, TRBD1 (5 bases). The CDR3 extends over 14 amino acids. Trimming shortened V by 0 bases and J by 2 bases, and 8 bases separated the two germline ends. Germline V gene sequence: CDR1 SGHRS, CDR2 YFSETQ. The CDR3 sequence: CASSLGQFNTEAFF. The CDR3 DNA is TGCGCCAGCAGCTTGGGACAGTTTAACACTGAAGCTTTCTTT.

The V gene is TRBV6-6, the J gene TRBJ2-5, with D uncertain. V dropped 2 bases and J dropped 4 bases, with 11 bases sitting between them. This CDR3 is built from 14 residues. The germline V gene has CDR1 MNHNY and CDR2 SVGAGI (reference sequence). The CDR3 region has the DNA TGTGCCAGCAGTTACGGGTCGTCCCCAGAGACCCAGTACTTC. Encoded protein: CASSYGSSPETQYF.

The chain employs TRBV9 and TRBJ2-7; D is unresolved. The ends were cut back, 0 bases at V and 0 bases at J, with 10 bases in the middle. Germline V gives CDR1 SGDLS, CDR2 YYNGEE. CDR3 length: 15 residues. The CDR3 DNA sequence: TGTGCCAGCAGCGTAGACGTACAGAGCTCCTACGAGCAGTACTTC. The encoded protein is CASSVDVQSSYEQYF.

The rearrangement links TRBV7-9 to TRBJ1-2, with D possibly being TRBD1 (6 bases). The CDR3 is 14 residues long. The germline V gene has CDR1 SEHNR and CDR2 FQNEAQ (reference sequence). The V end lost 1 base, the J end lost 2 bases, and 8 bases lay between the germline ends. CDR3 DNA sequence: TGTGCCAGCAGCTTAGAGGGGGGAAACTATGGCTACACCTTC. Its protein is CASSLEGGNYGYTF.

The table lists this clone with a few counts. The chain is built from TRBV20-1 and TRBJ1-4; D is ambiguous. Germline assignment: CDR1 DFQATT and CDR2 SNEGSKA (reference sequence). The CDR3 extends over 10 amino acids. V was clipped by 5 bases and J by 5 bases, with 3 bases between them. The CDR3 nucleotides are TGCAGTGCTCGAAATGAAAAACTGTTTTTT. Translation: CSARNEKLFF.

CDR3 sequence: CASSEVGVQGLAYEQYF. For the CDR3, the DNA is TGTGCCAGCAGTGAAGTCGGGGTCCAGGGACTAGCTTACGAGCAGTACTTC. The chain links TRBV6-1 to TRBJ2-7; 9 bases line up with TRBD2. Germline V CDR1 and CDR2: MNHNS, SASEGT. This CDR3 spans 17 amino acids. The J segment lost 4 bases and the V segment lost 1 base, leaving 11 bases of the junction unmatched.

The CDR3 here is CASSERTWQGGSKNIQYF. In nucleotides, the CDR3 is TGTGCCAGCAGTGAGCGCACTTGGCAGGGCGGATCCAAAAACATTCAGTACTTC. The chain combines TRBV2 with TRBJ2-4, with D tentatively TRBD1 (5 bases). Germline V lookup: CDR1 SNHLY, CDR2 FYNNEI. V lost 3 bases, J lost 2 bases, and 20 bases lay in between. The CDR3 spans 18 residues.

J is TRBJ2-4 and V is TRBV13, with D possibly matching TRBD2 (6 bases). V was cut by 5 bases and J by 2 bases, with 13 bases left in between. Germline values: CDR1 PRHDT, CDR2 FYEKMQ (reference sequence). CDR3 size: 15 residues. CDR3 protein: CASSRAGGSKNIQYF. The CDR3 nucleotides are TGTGCCAGCAGCAGAGCCGGGGGATCCAAAAACATTCAGTACTTC.

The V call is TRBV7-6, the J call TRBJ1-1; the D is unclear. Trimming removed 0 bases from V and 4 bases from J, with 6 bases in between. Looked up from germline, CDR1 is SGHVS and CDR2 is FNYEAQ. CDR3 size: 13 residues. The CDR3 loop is CASSLALGTEAFF. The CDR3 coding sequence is TGTGCCAGCAGCTTAGCTCTGGGCACTGAAGCTTTCTTT.

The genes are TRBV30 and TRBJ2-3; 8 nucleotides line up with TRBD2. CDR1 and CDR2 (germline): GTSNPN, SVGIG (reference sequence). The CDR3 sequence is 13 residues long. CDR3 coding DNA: TGTGCGCTTACTAGCGGACTCACAGATACGCAGTATTTT. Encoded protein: CALTSGLTDTQYF.